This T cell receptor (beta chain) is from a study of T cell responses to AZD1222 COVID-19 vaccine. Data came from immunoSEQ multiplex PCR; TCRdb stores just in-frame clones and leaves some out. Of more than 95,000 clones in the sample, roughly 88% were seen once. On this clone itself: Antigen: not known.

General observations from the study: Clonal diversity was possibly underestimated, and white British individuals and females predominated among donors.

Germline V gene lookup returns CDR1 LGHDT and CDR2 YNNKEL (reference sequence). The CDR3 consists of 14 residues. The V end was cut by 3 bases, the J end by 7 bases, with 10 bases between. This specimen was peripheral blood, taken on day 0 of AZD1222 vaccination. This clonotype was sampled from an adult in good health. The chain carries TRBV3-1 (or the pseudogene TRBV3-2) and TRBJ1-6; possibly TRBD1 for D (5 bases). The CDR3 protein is CASSQGTANSPLHF. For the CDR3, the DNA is TGTGCCAGCAGCCAGGGGACGGCGAATTCACCCCTCCACTTT.